This TCR beta chain stems from a study of blood T cell repertoires in COVID-19. At the level of the study: Researchers got acute and convalescent COVID-19 samples from the United States, Italy and Spain. From T cells, B-cell-depleted T cells, or PBMCs came the material, which was cDNA or gDNA.

The authors' processing: The authors estimated nucleated cell counts from reference gene primer amplification. Profiling relied on immunoSEQ multiplex PCR, and the TCRdb table lists in-frame clones only, not all of them. V and J calls and clone size are those listed in that table; D and trimming were worked out from the DNA. The sample yields 540,000 or so clones, approximately 88% seen once. The ends lost 6 bases at V and 2 bases at J; junction bases unmatched: 6. The CDR3 spans 15 residues. CDR1 and CDR2 (germline): MNHNY, SVGAGI (reference sequence). Seattle-derived patients entered the study during active infection and were followed longitudinally. This clone was seen just once.

This receptor was identified in a woman aged 45-65 years with COVID-19, enrolled during active disease. Sequenced: peripheral blood. The chain recombines TRBV6-6 with TRBJ2-4, with 8 positions matching TRBD1. The CDR3 DNA is TGTGCCAGCAGGCTGACAGGGGAGACCAAAAACATTCAGTACTTC. Translating gives CASRLTGETKNIQYF.